This T cell receptor (beta chain) stems from a study of control samples from healthy donors and cancer patients. The method was immunoSEQ multiplex PCR; TCRdb's version includes in-frame clones alone and lacks a portion of them. The profile shows tens of thousands of clones, roughly 84% of them singletons. The CDR3 is made up of 12 amino acids. Trimming stripped 4 bases from V and 7 bases from J, with 9 bases between. The germline CDR1 and CDR2 sequences are SGHRS and YFSETQ. The sequencing input was PBMCs. The genes are TRBV5-1 and TRBJ2-1; weak D call: TRBD2 (6 bases). The TCR originated in a woman aged 45 to 65 with lung cancer. CDR3 region: CASSGAGNEQFF. The CDR3 nucleotides are TGCGCCAGCAGCGGGGCGGGAAATGAGCAGTTCTTC.